These 20 T cell receptor beta chains originate from one sample sequenced in a study of cytomegalovirus exposure and HLA in healthy donors. 13 Jbeta primers and 60 Vbeta primers were used for the PCR. Assay: immunoSEQ multiplex PCR; the TCRdb copy retains only in-frame clones and omits some. Here the sample spans more than 150,000 clones, around 80% being singletons. Sample: PBMCs. The receptors derive from a woman aged 18-29 years in good health and CMV-seronegative.

For the CDR3, the DNA is TGTGCCAGCAGTCTCAGGGATTCCAATGAGCAGTTCTTC. Its protein product is CASSLRDSNEQFF. The V gene is TRBV6-6, the J gene TRBJ2-1; D is perhaps TRBD1 (5 bases). The V gene lost 5 bases and the J gene lost 6 bases, with 11 bases spanning the gap. CDR1 and CDR2 (germline): MNHNY, SVGAGI (reference sequence). This CDR3 spans 13 amino acids.

A remark on this clone: The junction shows a germline mismatch at one end, possibly a read error. The chain couples TRBV5-1 to TRBJ2-3; D not certain. CDR1 and CDR2 (germline): SGHRS, YFSETQ. CDR3 length equals 14 residues. CDR3 in amino acids: CAGSPYLSTDTQYF. As DNA, the CDR3 is TGCGCCGGCAGTCCGTATCTAAGCACAGATACGCAGTATTTT.

The J gene is TRBJ1-2, the V gene TRBV30; TRBD1 matches 8 bases. The CDR3 loop spans 14 amino acids. Germline V lookup: CDR1 GTSNPN, CDR2 SVGIG (reference sequence). The J segment lost 7 bases and the V segment lost 3 bases, leaving 10 bases of the junction unmatched. CDR3 sequence: CAWRDTGGIGGYTF. CDR3 DNA sequence: TGTGCCTGGAGAGACACAGGGGGGATAGGTGGCTACACCTTC.

The chain combines TRBV6-5 with TRBJ1-5; tentatively, D is TRBD1 (5 bases). The CDR3 extends over 15 amino acids. CDR1 MNHEY and CDR2 SVGAGI come from the germline V gene. V lost 0 bases, J lost 6 bases, and 12 bases lay in between. In DNA, the CDR3 is TGTGCCAGCAGTTACTCGAACCAGGGTGGTCAGCCCCAGCATTTT. This gives the protein CASSYSNQGGQPQHF.

The J gene is TRBJ1-4, the V gene TRBV7-2; TRBD1 is a possible D gene (6 bases). CDR3 length equals 14 residues. Deletions cut 5 bases from V and 6 bases from J, with 13 bases between. The V gene's germline CDR1 is SGHTA and CDR2 FQGNSA. CDR3 DNA sequence: TGTGCCAGCAGCCTCCAAGGGGGGGATGAAAAACTGTTTTTT. It encodes CASSLQGGDEKLFF.

In regard to this clone: Compared with germline, one end of the junction differs, possibly owing to a read error. The genes are TRBV7-9 and TRBJ2-7; 9 bases are a match to TRBD1. This CDR3 has 15 amino acids. Germline V gene data show CDR1 as SEHNR and CDR2 as FQNEAQ (reference sequence). CDR3 in amino acids: CSSSYAGTGLNEQYF. CDR3 sequence (DNA): TGTTCCAGCAGCTATGCCGGGACAGGGCTAAACGAGCAGTACTTC.

The CDR3 DNA reads as TGTGCCAGTAGTATCCAAGGGGGGGGCATCAATGAGCAGTTCTTC. It specifies CASSIQGGGINEQFF. The chain uses TRBV19 and TRBJ2-1, with D tentatively TRBD2 (7 bases). The CDR3 length is 15 residues. CDR1 is LNHDA, CDR2 SQIVND, per germline (reference sequence). Trimming cost V 3 bases and J 6 bases, with 15 bases left between them.

Only a few counts were recorded for this clone. The V and J genes are TRBV6-1 and TRBJ1-1, with D perhaps TRBD1 (5 bases). The CDR3 totals 10 residues. Germline V gene lookup returns CDR1 MNHNS and CDR2 SASEGT. The V and J ends lost 7 bases and 9 bases respectively, with 9 bases between them. The CDR3, as DNA: TGTGCCAGCATACAGGAAAAAGCTTTCTTT. Translated: CASIQEKAFF.

The genes are TRBV2 and TRBJ2-3; 7 nucleotides match TRBD2. This CDR3 contains 15 residues. CDR1 SNHLY and CDR2 FYNNEI come from the germline V gene. The junction had 10 bases not matched to a gene; V was cut back by 5 bases and J by 5 bases. The CDR3 region has the DNA TGTGCCAGCAGTTATCCGGGGGGACCGGGAGATACGCAGTATTTT. It translates to CASSYPGGPGDTQYF.

This clone was seen a handful of times. V gene TRBV10-2 combines with J gene TRBJ2-1; 7 positions agree with TRBD2. This CDR3 spans 14 amino acids. With 0 bases clipped from V and 4 bases from J, the junction kept 0 bases outside the gene matches. The V gene's germline CDR1 is WSHSY and CDR2 SAAADI. The CDR3 DNA reads as TGCGCCAGCAGTGAGTCGGGAGGGTACAATGAGCAGTTCTTC. It translates to CASSESGGYNEQFF.

The chain employs TRBV6-5 and TRBJ1-1, with a possible D match to TRBD1 (5 bases). The CDR3 covers 16 residues. V was cut by 0 bases and J by 0 bases, with 11 bases left in between. Looked up from germline, CDR1 is MNHEY and CDR2 is SVGAGI. CDR3 bases: TGTGCCAGCAGTTACTCCGGGGGTAGGGTGAACACTGAAGCTTTCTTT. This translates into CASSYSGGRVNTEAFF.

The chain is built from TRBV6-4 and TRBJ1-6, with D uncertain. V was pared by 8 bases and J by 8 bases, with 19 bases between. Germline lookup yields CDR1 MRHNA and CDR2 SNTAGT. This CDR3 is 15 amino acids long. Here the CDR3 DNA reads TGTGCCAGCGGCACCGGGCCACTAGGAGATTCACCCCTCCACTTT. It encodes CASGTGPLGDSPLHF.

This clone was picked up one time. The chain joins TRBV19 to TRBJ1-5; possibly TRBD1 for D (6 bases). V was cut by 7 bases and J by 1 base, with 17 bases left in between. The CDR3 contains 16 residues. Germline CDR1 reads LNHDA; CDR2 reads SQIVND (reference sequence). The CDR3 reads CASIPTGYQSNQPQHF. The CDR3 DNA reads as TGTGCCAGTATACCAACAGGGTACCAAAGCAATCAGCCCCAGCATTTT.

The rearrangement joins TRBV11-2 to TRBJ1-2; D ambiguous. Germline CDR1 SGHAT, CDR2 FQNNGV. This CDR3 comprises 15 residues. V was trimmed by 1 base and J by 3 bases, leaving 12 bases between them. The CDR3 region has the DNA TGTGCCAGCAGCTTAGGAGGAGAGATTTACTATGGCTACACCTTC. Protein product: CASSLGGEIYYGYTF.

This clone was recorded once. The genes are TRBV18 and TRBJ1-1, with TRBD1 matching over 8 bases. V lost 3 bases, J lost 2 bases, and 8 bases stayed unmatched. CDR1 and CDR2 from the germline V gene are KGHSH and LQKENI. CDR3 length: 16 residues. CDR3 nucleotide sequence: TGTGCCAGCTCACCTACGAAGACAGGGGCTAACACTGAAGCTTTCTTT. Translating gives CASSPTKTGANTEAFF. Full variable domain (outside the CDR3, taken from reference TRBV18 and TRBJ1-1): NAGVMQNPRHLVRRRGQEARLRCSPMKGHSHVYWYRQLPEEGLKFMVYLQKENIIDESGMPKERFSAEFPKEGPSILRIQQVVRGDSAAYFCASSPTKTGANTEAFFGQGTRLTVV.

This chain uses TRBV11-2 with TRBJ1-1; D is unresolved. The CDR3 runs 12 residues. V lost 2 bases, J lost 7 bases, and 8 bases lay in between. Germline lookup yields CDR1 SGHAT and CDR2 FQNNGV. The CDR3 spells CASSLLGLEAFF. The CDR3 DNA reads as TGTGCCAGCAGCTTACTAGGACTTGAAGCTTTCTTT. Complete variable domain (other parts from reference TRBV11-2 and TRBJ1-1): EAGVAQSPRYKIIEKRQSVAFWCNPISGHATLYWYQQILGQGPKLLIQFQNNGVVDDSQLPKDRFSAERLKGVDSTLKIQPAKLEDSAVYLCASSLLGLEAFFGQGTRLTVV.

The gene calls are TRBV30 and TRBJ1-1; maybe TRBD1 (5 bases). CDR3 length: 13 amino acids. CDR1 and CDR2 (germline): GTSNPN, SVGIG (reference sequence). The V end was cut by 4 bases, the J end by 5 bases, with 14 bases between. The CDR3 DNA is TGTGCCTGGACGCCAGGGAAAAGGACTGAAGCTTTCTTT. Translating it yields CAWTPGKRTEAFF.

This chain links TRBV9 with TRBJ1-4; 7 positions match TRBD1. The J segment lost 5 bases and the V segment lost 3 bases, leaving 7 bases of the junction unmatched. The CDR3 contains 15 residues. Germline CDR1 SGDLS, CDR2 YYNGEE. In DNA form, the CDR3 reads TGTGCCAGCAGCGCGAGACAGGGCGTGAATGAAAAACTGTTTTTT. Amino acid sequence: CASSARQGVNEKLFF.

This sequence joins TRBV28 and TRBJ2-7, with TRBD1 as a possible D gene (5 bases). Trimming removed 3 bases from V and 6 bases from J, with 15 bases in between. The CDR3 runs 14 residues. Germline V lookup: CDR1 MDHEN, CDR2 SYDVKM. For the CDR3, the DNA is TGTGCCAGCAGTTTTGAGGTCCCTAGGGGCGAGCAGTACTTC. This sequence encodes CASSFEVPRGEQYF.

The J gene is TRBJ1-1, the V gene TRBV11-2, with D possibly TRBD1 on 6 matching bases. Trimming shortened V by 4 bases and J by 1 base, and 7 bases separated the two germline ends. The CDR3 length is 13 residues. Germline V gene lookup returns CDR1 SGHAT and CDR2 FQNNGV. The chain's CDR3 is CASSWTENTEAFF. The CDR3 region has the DNA TGTGCCAGCAGCTGGACAGAGAACACTGAAGCTTTCTTT.